Following are 15 T cell receptor beta chains from one sample sequenced in a study of shared clonotypes between healthy human individuals. Naivety among CD8 cells was defined by CD45RO negativity and positive CCR7 selection, thereby excluding terminally differentiated effector memory CD45RA+ cells. The repertoire was sequenced with immunoSEQ multiplex PCR; TCRdb's copy has only in-frame clones and lacks some. The sample holds some 2,000,000 clones; less than 95% are singletons and the top ten take about 1.1%. Sample: naive CD8+ T cells sorted from blood. The source is a young man in good health.

V usage is TRBV29-1 and J usage is TRBJ1-5, with D unresolved. Germline values: CDR1 SQVTM, CDR2 ANQGSEA. Trimming pared 1 base from V and 6 bases from J, leaving 7 bases between. The CDR3 spans 12 residues. CDR3 in DNA: TGCAGCGTTGAAGTGGGTGGTCAGCCCCAGCATTTT. Protein sequence: CSVEVGGQPQHF.

The V call is TRBV7-9, the J call TRBJ2-7, with 8 bases fitting TRBD1. There are 16 residues in the CDR3. Trimming removed 5 bases from V and 2 bases from J; junction bases left unmatched: 11. The germline CDR1 and CDR2 sequences are SEHNR and FQNEAQ (reference sequence). CDR3 coding DNA: TGTGCCAGCAGCACCCGGACAGGGACGAAGGCCTACGAGCAGTACTTC. Translation: CASSTRTGTKAYEQYF.

This clone is a singleton in its sample. This rearrangement joins TRBV7-6 to TRBJ2-3; D unclear. Trimming left V 4 bases short and J 2 bases short, with 7 bases between. The germline V gene has CDR1 SGHVS and CDR2 FNYEAQ. CDR3 length: 13 amino acids. The CDR3 coding sequence is TGTGCCAGCAGCTCGATCCTCACAGATACGCAGTATTTT. Translating it yields CASSSILTDTQYF.

This clone has just a few counts. The chain couples TRBV10-3 to TRBJ1-2; D gene unclear. The germline V and J ends were trimmed by 8 bases and 4 bases, with 14 bases remaining between them. Germline values: CDR1 ENHRY, CDR2 SYGVKD. This CDR3 has 13 amino acids. The CDR3 spells CAILEGFSYGYTF. The CDR3 nucleotides are TGTGCCATCCTGGAGGGATTCAGCTATGGCTACACCTTC.

The chain has TRBV28 and TRBJ1-4, with D possibly TRBD1 on 6 matching bases. V lost 3 bases to trimming and J lost 3 bases, with 14 bases between them. The CDR3 spans 16 residues. Germline V gene data show CDR1 as MDHEN and CDR2 as SYDVKM. The CDR3 nucleotides read TGTGCCAGCAGTTTGCGAGGGGAGGGGGCTAATGAAAAACTGTTTTTT. This codes for CASSLRGEGANEKLFF. The variable domain in full, completed from reference TRBV28 and TRBJ1-4, reads DVKVTQSSRYLVKRTGEKVFLECVQDMDHENMFWYRQDPGLGLRLIYFSYDVKMKEKGDIPEGYSVSREKKERFSLILESASTNQTSMYLCASSLRGEGANEKLFFGSGTQLSVL.

Only one count was recorded for this clone. The chain joins TRBV15 to TRBJ2-3; 7 bases map to TRBD2. The CDR3 runs 15 residues. The J segment lost 2 bases and the V segment lost 4 bases, leaving 6 bases of the junction unmatched. Germline V gene sequence: CDR1 LNHNV, CDR2 YYDKDF (reference sequence). CDR3 loop: CATSTGTTLTDTQYF. CDR3 nucleotides: TGTGCCACCAGCACCGGGACTACCCTCACAGATACGCAGTATTTT.

The chain couples TRBV2 to TRBJ2-3; TRBD1 matches 10 bases. This CDR3 spans 14 amino acids. Germline lookup yields CDR1 SNHLY and CDR2 FYNNEI. V lost 11 bases and J lost 1; bases outside the gene matches: 6. CDR3 amino acids: CARDRGSGTDTQYF. As DNA, the CDR3 is TGTGCCCGGGACAGGGGATCTGGCACAGATACGCAGTATTTT.

About this clone itself: Other DNA variants within this sample encode the same CDR3. The J gene is TRBJ2-1, the V gene TRBV25-1; D ambiguous. The V end was cut by 4 bases, the J end by 7 bases, with 5 bases between. The CDR3 is made up of 11 amino acids. From germline, CDR1 is MGHDK and CDR2 SYGVNS. The DNA for the CDR3 is TGTGCCAGCAGTGTTACAAATGAGCAGTTCTTC. Its translation is CASSVTNEQFF. Full variable domain (missing parts from reference TRBV25-1 and TRBJ2-1): EADIYQTPRYLVIGTGKKITLECSQTMGHDKMYWYQQDPGMELHLIHYSYGVNSTEKGDLSSESTVSRIRTEHFPLTLESARPSHTSQYLCASSVTNEQFFGPGTRLTVL.

CDR3 nucleotides: TGTGCCAGCAGTTTAAATCGGGGGAATATAAATGAGCAGTTCTTC. Its translation is CASSLNRGNINEQFF. The rearrangement joins TRBV27 to TRBJ2-1, with a weak D call TRBD2 (6 bases). Per germline, CDR1 MNHEY and CDR2 SMNVEV (reference sequence). The germline V and J ends were trimmed by 2 bases and 7 bases, with 15 bases remaining between them. The CDR3 loop spans 15 amino acids.

The rearrangement uses TRBV29-1 and TRBJ2-3; D tentatively fits TRBD1 or TRBD2 (7 bases each). CDR1 is SQVTM and CDR2 is ANQGSEA in the germline V gene. The CDR3 contains 15 residues. The V gene lost 8 bases and the J gene lost 4 bases, with 22 bases spanning the gap. For the CDR3, the DNA is TGCAGCCTTACTATGGGAGGGGGCCGGGCAGATACGCAGTATTTT. Residues: CSLTMGGGRADTQYF.

V usage is TRBV11-1 and J usage is TRBJ2-5; 8 nucleotides agree with TRBD1. CDR3 length: 16 amino acids. Per germline, CDR1 SGHAT and CDR2 FQDESV (reference sequence). Germline trimming cut 2 bases from V and 2 bases from J; bases unmatched to any gene: 7. The CDR3 DNA reads TGTGCCAGCAGCTTATGGGCAGGGGGCGAACAAGAGACCCAGTACTTC. Translated, it gives CASSLWAGGEQETQYF.

This clone was counted a single time. The chain has TRBV2 and TRBJ1-2; D call uncertain. This CDR3 spans 22 amino acids. The germline V and J ends were trimmed by 3 bases and 1 base, with 33 bases remaining between them. Germline CDR1 SNHLY, CDR2 FYNNEI. The CDR3 protein is CASSDGFLGNAIPGLHNYGYTF. The CDR3 nucleotides read TGTGCCAGCAGTGATGGCTTCCTGGGGAACGCGATACCCGGACTGCATAACTATGGCTACACCTTC.

The chain couples TRBV15 to TRBJ1-5, with D possibly being TRBD1 (5 bases). CDR3 length equals 15 residues. The germline V gene encodes CDR1 LNHNV and CDR2 YYDKDF (reference sequence). Between the trimmed V and J ends, which lost 3 bases and 10 bases, there was a span of 19 bases. CDR3 in amino acids: CATSSPGSLRTPQHF. As DNA, the CDR3 is TGTGCCACCAGCAGCCCCGGGTCCCTACGGACACCCCAGCATTTT.

The chain combines TRBV30 with TRBJ2-6; D call uncertain. The germline V gene encodes CDR1 GTSNPN and CDR2 SVGIG (reference sequence). Trimming shortened V by 7 bases and J by 0 bases, and 7 bases separated the two germline ends. This CDR3 spans 13 amino acids. Written as DNA, the CDR3 is TGTGCCTTGACACTCTCTGGGGCCAACGTCCTGACTTTC. The encoded protein is CALTLSGANVLTF.

The V and J genes are TRBV5-6 and TRBJ1-2, with 9 positions matching TRBD1. In germline, CDR1 is SGHDT, CDR2 YYEEEE. J lost 4 bases, V lost 0 bases, and 4 bases had no gene match. The CDR3 spans 15 residues. The CDR3 DNA is TGTGCCAGCAGCTTGGCCGGACAGGGGTCCTATGGCTACACCTTC. Encoded protein: CASSLAGQGSYGYTF.